This passage covers 12 T cell receptor beta chains from one sample sequenced in a study of T cell clonality in common variable immunodeficiency. Study-level results: Common variable immunodeficiency TCR beta sequences reportedly had fewer deletions and N-nucleotide insertions.

Repertoires were generated with immunoSEQ multiplex PCR, while TCRdb's copy carries only in-frame clones and drops some. The table lists around 13,000 clones, with no singletons. For these receptors, no antigen is known. The sample was peripheral blood mononuclear cells. These receptors were collected from a human donor with common variable immunodeficiency.

This clone was counted a few times. The read ends 3 residues before the CDR3 terminus; that terminus is restored from the germline J gene. The V and J genes are TRBV7-2 and TRBJ1-1, with 9 bases aligning to TRBD1. CDR1 and CDR2 (germline): SGHTA, FQGNSA. Losses at the gene ends were 5 bases for V and 7 bases for J; bases not matched to a gene: 5. CDR3 length: 13 amino acids. The sequenced CDR3 bases are TGTGCCAGCAGCCGGGGACAGGGTGGTGAA. Its translation is CASSRGQGGE. The entire CDR3 reads CASSRGQGGEAFF.

This clone was observed a few times. The CDR3 here is CASSLFGTDTQYF. CDR3 DNA (partial): TGTGCCAGCAGCTTATTCGGGACAGATACG. The chain links TRBV7-3 to TRBJ2-3; D remains unclear. The read falls 3 residues short of the CDR3 end, and the missing part is taken from the germline J gene. Germline V CDR1 and CDR2: SGHTA, FQGTGA. V was shortened by 2 bases and J by 3 bases, with 6 bases between the two germline ends. This CDR3 has 13 residues.

This clone has just a few counts. Read data end 3 residues before the CDR3 end; the end is taken from the germline J gene. The J gene is TRBJ2-5, the V gene TRBV5-1; a weak D match, TRBD1 (5 bases). With 0 bases removed from V and 5 bases from J, the gap between germline ends came to 11 bases. The CDR3 sequence is 14 residues long. Germline CDR1 SGHRS, CDR2 YFSETQ. The CDR3 loop is CASSLERAGETQYF. CDR3 bases read: TGCGCCAGCAGCTTGGAACGGGCAGGGGAGACC.

In its sample, this clone was seen a few times. The observed sequence ends 3 residues before the CDR3 terminus, with the missing tail filled in from the germline J gene. The chain links TRBV7-9 to TRBJ2-7, with D perhaps being TRBD1 or TRBD2 (5 bases each). Germline CDR1 and CDR2: SEHNR and FQNEAQ (reference sequence). V lost 1 base, J lost 3 bases, and 10 bases lay in between. The CDR3 extends over 14 amino acids. The CDR3: CASSLVRGGYEQYF. The part of the CDR3 DNA that was read is TGTGCCAGCAGCTTAGTGAGGGGCGGCTACGAG.

To note about this clone: The read terminates 3 residues ahead of where the CDR3 ends, so the germline J gene completes it. J is TRBJ2-7 and V is TRBV6-2 or TRBV6-3; 9 bases align to TRBD1. Germline assignment: CDR1 MNHEY and CDR2 SVGEGT. Losses at the gene ends were 3 bases for V and 2 bases for J; bases not matched to a gene: 2. This CDR3 has 14 residues. CDR3 protein: CASSYNRGPYEQYF. The DNA read from the CDR3 is TGTGCCAGCAGTTATAACAGGGGGCCCTACGAG.

This clone has just a few counts. The read comes to an end 3 residues before the CDR3 does, leaving the germline J gene to fill in the end. This chain joins TRBV18 and TRBJ2-5, with D hard to call. The CDR3 is 13 residues long. Germline lookup yields CDR1 KGHSH and CDR2 LQKENI. V was shortened by 2 bases and J by 2 bases, with 6 bases between the two germline ends. The chain's CDR3 is CASSPTRQETQYF. The sequenced part of the CDR3 DNA is TGTGCCAGCTCACCAACCAGACAAGAGACC. Looking up the rest from reference TRBV18 and TRBJ2-5 gives the full variable domain: NAGVMQNPRHLVRRRGQEARLRCSPMKGHSHVYWYRQLPEEGLKFMVYLQKENIIDESGMPKERFSAEFPKEGPSILRIQQVVRGDSAAYFCASSPTRQETQYFGPGTRLLVL.

Details on this clone: The sequenced fragment ends 3 residues before the CDR3 boundary, so the rest is inferred from the germline J gene. The chain employs TRBV7-3 and TRBJ2-3; 7 nucleotides match TRBD2. Germline loops: CDR1 SGHTA, CDR2 FQGTGA. This CDR3 comprises 16 residues. CDR3 bases read: TGTGCCAGCAGCTTAGAAGGCGGACTAGTAGGTCGAGCG. This translates into CASSLEGGLVGRA. The whole CDR3 reads CASSLEGGLVGRAQYF.

The table lists this clone with a few counts. The read ends 3 residues shy of where the CDR3 ends; the end is completed using the germline J gene. V and J are TRBV7-9 and TRBJ2-3, with unresolved D. Trimming stripped 2 bases from V and 3 bases from J, with 6 bases between. Germline lookup yields CDR1 SEHNR and CDR2 FQNEAQ (reference sequence). This CDR3 is 13 amino acids long. The CDR3 is CASSLTATDTQYF. CDR3 DNA, as far as it was read: TGTGCCAGCAGCTTAACCGCGACAGATACG.

As regards this clone: The sequenced fragment ends 3 residues before the CDR3 boundary, so the rest is inferred from the germline J gene. The chain couples TRBV20-1 to TRBJ1-4; TRBD1 matches at 9 bases. Germline CDR1 is DFQATT and CDR2 is SNEGSKA (reference sequence). The CDR3 covers 13 residues. With 5 bases clipped from V and 5 bases from J, the junction kept 3 bases outside the gene matches. CDR3 loop: CSASGTGNEKLFF. The covered CDR3 bases are TGCAGTGCTTCCGGGACAGGGAATGAAAAA.

Judged by abundance, this clone is medium-sized. The read falls 3 residues short of the CDR3 end, and the missing part is taken from the germline J gene. The chain uses TRBV20-1 and TRBJ2-1; D is perhaps TRBD2 (6 bases). V was shortened by 6 bases and J by 3 bases, with 15 bases between the two germline ends. The germline gives CDR1 DFQATT, CDR2 SNEGSKA (reference sequence). The CDR3 is made up of 14 amino acids. The part of the CDR3 DNA that was read is TGCAGTGCCATAGGGGACTCTTACTACAATGAG. It translates to CSAIGDSYYNE. The full-length CDR3 reads as CSAIGDSYYNEQFF.

With respect to this clone: Read sequence stops 3 residues before the CDR3 end, and the germline J gene provides the missing end. The chain joins TRBV18 to TRBJ2-7, with 7 bases identical to TRBD1. Trimming took 3 bases from V and 5 from J; bases not matched to a gene: 4. CDR1 is KGHSH and CDR2 is LQKENI in the germline V gene. This CDR3 contains 13 residues. The CDR3: CASSPTGNHEQYF. The CDR3 bases that were read are TGTGCCAGCTCACCGACAGGGAACCACGAG.

Concerning this clone itself: The observed sequence ends 3 residues before the CDR3 terminus, with the missing tail filled in from the germline J gene. V usage is TRBV7-2 and J usage is TRBJ1-5; 7 bases agree with TRBD1. Germline values: CDR1 SGHTA, CDR2 FQGNSA. The CDR3 runs 15 residues. V was clipped by 5 bases and J by 0 bases; unmatched bases: 4. The CDR3 protein is CASSAGQNSNQPQHF. Partial CDR3 DNA: TGTGCCAGCAGCGCGGGACAGAATAGCAATCAGCCC.